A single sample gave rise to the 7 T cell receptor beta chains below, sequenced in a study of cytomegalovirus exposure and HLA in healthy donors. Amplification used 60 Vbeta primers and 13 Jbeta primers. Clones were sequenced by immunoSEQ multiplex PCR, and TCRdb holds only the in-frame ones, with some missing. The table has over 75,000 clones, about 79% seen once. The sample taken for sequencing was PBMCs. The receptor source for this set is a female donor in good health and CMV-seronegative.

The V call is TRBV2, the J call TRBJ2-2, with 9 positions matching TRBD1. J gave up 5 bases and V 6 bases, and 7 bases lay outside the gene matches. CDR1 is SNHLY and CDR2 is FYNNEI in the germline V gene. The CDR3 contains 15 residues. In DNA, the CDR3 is TGTGCCAGCAGGCCGGGACAGGGAGGAACCGGGGAGCTGTTTTTT. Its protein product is CASRPGQGGTGELFF.

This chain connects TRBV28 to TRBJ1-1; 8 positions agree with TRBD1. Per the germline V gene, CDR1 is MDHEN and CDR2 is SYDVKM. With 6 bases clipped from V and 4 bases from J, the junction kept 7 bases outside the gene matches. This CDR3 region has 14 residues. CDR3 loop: CASSPGGRGTEAFF. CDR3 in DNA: TGTGCCAGCAGCCCAGGGGGCAGGGGCACTGAAGCTTTCTTT.

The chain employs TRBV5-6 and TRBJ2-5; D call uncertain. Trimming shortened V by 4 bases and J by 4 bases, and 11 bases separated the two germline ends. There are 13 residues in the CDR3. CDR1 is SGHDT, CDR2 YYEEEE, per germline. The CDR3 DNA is TGTGCCAGCAGCCCTCCCCGAGGAGAGACCCAGTACTTC. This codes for CASSPPRGETQYF.

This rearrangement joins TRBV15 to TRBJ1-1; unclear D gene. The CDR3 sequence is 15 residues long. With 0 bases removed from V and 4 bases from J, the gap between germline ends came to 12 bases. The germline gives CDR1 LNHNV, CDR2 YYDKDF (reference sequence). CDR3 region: CATSRDPGIVTEAFF. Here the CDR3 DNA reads TGTGCCACCAGCAGAGACCCGGGGATAGTCACTGAAGCTTTCTTT. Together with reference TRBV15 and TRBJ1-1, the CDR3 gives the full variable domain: DAMVIQNPRYQVTQFGKPVTLSCSQTLNHNVMYWYQQKSSQAPKLLFHYYDKDFNNEADTPDNFQSRRPNTSFCFLDIRSPGLGDTAMYLCATSRDPGIVTEAFFGQGTRLTVV.

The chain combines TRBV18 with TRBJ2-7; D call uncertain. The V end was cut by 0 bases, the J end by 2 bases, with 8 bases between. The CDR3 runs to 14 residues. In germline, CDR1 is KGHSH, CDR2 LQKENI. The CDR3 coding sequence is TGTGCCAGCTCACCACCGACATTACCCTACGAGCAGTACTTC. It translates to CASSPPTLPYEQYF.

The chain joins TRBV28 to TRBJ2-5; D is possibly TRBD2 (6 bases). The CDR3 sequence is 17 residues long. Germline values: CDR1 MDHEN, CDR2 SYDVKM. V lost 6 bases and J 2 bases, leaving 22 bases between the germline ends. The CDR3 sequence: CASRSIGGFPSQETQYF. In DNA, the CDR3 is TGTGCCAGCAGATCGATTGGGGGGTTCCCCTCTCAAGAGACCCAGTACTTC.

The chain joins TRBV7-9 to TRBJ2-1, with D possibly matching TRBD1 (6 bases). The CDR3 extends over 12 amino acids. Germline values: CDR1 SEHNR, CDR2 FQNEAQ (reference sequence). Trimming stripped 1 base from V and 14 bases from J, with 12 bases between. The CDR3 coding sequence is TGTGCCAGCAGCTTAGGGGGACAAGGGGAGTTCTTC. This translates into CASSLGGQGEFF.